This T cell receptor (beta chain) was observed in a study of cytomegalovirus exposure and HLA in healthy donors. Study conclusions and caveats: Specificity for CMV antigens was confirmed in vitro for three of the CMV-associated chains. It was around 160 TCR beta chains that were listed as cytomegalovirus-associated.

Regarding this clone: The antigen remains undetermined.

The CDR3 spans 17 residues. Looked up from germline, CDR1 is KGHSH and CDR2 is LQKENI. Trimming stripped 3 bases from V and 5 bases from J, with 22 bases between. Here immunoSEQ multiplex PCR was the method, and the copy in TCRdb shows in-frame clones only, minus some. The sample holds 110,000 to 150,000 clones, 94% seen once. This receptor was identified in a man aged 18 to 30 in good health and CMV-seropositive. The sequenced sample was PBMCs. The J gene is TRBJ2-5, the V gene TRBV18; D may be TRBD1 (6 bases). CDR3 in amino acids: CASSPPAQTGSVETQYF. The CDR3 bases are TGTGCCAGCTCACCTCCGGCCCAAACAGGGTCGGTGGAGACCCAGTACTTC.